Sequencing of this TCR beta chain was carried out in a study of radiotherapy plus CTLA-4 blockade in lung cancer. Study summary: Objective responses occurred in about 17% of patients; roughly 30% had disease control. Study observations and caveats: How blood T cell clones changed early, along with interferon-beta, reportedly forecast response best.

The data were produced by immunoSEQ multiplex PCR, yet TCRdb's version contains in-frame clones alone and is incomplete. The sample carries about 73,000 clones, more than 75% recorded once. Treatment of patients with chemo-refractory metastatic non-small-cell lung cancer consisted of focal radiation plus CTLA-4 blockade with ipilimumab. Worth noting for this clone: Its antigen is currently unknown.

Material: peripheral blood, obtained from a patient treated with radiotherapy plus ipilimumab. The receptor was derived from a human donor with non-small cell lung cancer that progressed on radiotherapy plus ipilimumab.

CDR3 in amino acids: CASSVASGSYEQYF. The DNA of the CDR3 is TGTGCCAGCAGCGTAGCTAGCGGCTCCTACGAGCAGTACTTC. The chain employs TRBV9 and TRBJ2-7; TRBD2 aligns across 7 bases. The CDR3 covers 14 residues. The trim removed 0 bases at V and 0 bases at J, leaving 0 bases unmatched. CDR1 is SGDLS, CDR2 YYNGEE, per germline.